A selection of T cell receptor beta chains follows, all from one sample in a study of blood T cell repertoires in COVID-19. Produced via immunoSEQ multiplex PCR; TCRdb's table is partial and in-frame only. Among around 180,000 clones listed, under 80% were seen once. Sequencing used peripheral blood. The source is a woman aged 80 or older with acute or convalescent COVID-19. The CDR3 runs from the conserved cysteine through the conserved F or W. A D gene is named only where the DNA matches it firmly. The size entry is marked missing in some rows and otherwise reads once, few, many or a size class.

CDR3nt: TGTGCCAGCAGTTTATCCCGTGGCTACACCTTC
CDR3aa: CASSLSRGYTF
d_gene: .
abundance: .
v_gene: TRBV28
j_gene: TRBJ1-2

CDR3nt: TGTGCCAGCAGCGTTCAGTCAGATACGCAGTATTTT
CDR3aa: CASSVQSDTQYF
d_gene: .
abundance: .
v_gene: TRBV11-2
j_gene: TRBJ2-3

CDR3nt: TGTGCCAGCAGCCGCGCCGCGGGGGCTAGTCTCGAGCAGTACTTC
CDR3aa: CASSRAAGASLEQYF
d_gene: .
abundance: many
v_gene: TRBV5-5
j_gene: TRBJ2-7

CDR3nt: TGTGCCAGCAGTTCCCCCGGGGGGCATACTGAAGCTTTCTTT
CDR3aa: CASSSPGGHTEAFF
d_gene: .
abundance: .
v_gene: TRBV27
j_gene: TRBJ1-1

CDR3nt: TGTGCCAGCAGTTTAGCCGCTGTTGGAGAACCGGGCATATATTTT
CDR3aa: CASSLAAVGEPGIYF
d_gene: .
abundance: once
v_gene: TRBV28
j_gene: TRBJ1-3

CDR3nt: TGTGCCAGCAGTATGGGACAGAACTATGGCTACACCTTC
CDR3aa: CASSMGQNYGYTF
d_gene: TRBD1
abundance: .
v_gene: TRBV12-3/TRBV12-4
j_gene: TRBJ1-2

CDR3nt: TGTGCCAGTAGTACTCTTCCGGGACACACCTACGAGCAGTACTTC
CDR3aa: CASSTLPGHTYEQYF
d_gene: .
abundance: .
v_gene: TRBV19
j_gene: TRBJ2-7

CDR3nt: TGTGCCAGCAGCCAAGATGCCGGGGTTTCGGGGGAGCTGTTTTTT
CDR3aa: CASSQDAGVSGELFF
d_gene: .
abundance: .
v_gene: TRBV3-1/TRBV3-2
j_gene: TRBJ2-2

CDR3nt: TGTGCCAGCTCACCAGGCCAGGGTGTCTCTGGAAACACCATATATTTT
CDR3aa: CASSPGQGVSGNTIYF
d_gene: .
abundance: .
v_gene: TRBV18
j_gene: TRBJ1-3

CDR3nt: TGCGCCAGCAGCCAGGGACAGGTTTACTCTGGAAACACCATATATTTT
CDR3aa: CASSQGQVYSGNTIYF
d_gene: TRBD1
abundance: .
v_gene: TRBV4-1
j_gene: TRBJ1-3

CDR3nt: TGTGCCAGCAGGGAGCGACAGGAAGGGATAGCTTTCTTT
CDR3aa: CASRERQEGIAFF
d_gene: .
abundance: .
v_gene: TRBV12-3/TRBV12-4
j_gene: TRBJ1-1

CDR3nt: TGTGCCAGCAGTTTTGGCAATTCCTACGAGCAGTACTTC
CDR3aa: CASSFGNSYEQYF
d_gene: .
abundance: few
v_gene: TRBV28
j_gene: TRBJ2-7

CDR3nt: TGTGCCAGTAGTATTATCACAGGGATCTATGGCTACACCTTC
CDR3aa: CASSIITGIYGYTF
d_gene: .
abundance: few
v_gene: TRBV19
j_gene: TRBJ1-2

CDR3nt: TGTGCCAGCAGCTTTGCGCCCTACAATGAGCAGTTCTTC
CDR3aa: CASSFAPYNEQFF
d_gene: .
abundance: once
v_gene: TRBV11-2
j_gene: TRBJ2-1

CDR3nt: TGTGCCAGCAGTGAGGGACAGGATGGTGGCTATGGCTACACCTTC
CDR3aa: CASSEGQDGGYGYTF
d_gene: TRBD1
abundance: .
v_gene: TRBV28
j_gene: TRBJ1-2

CDR3nt: TGTGCCAGCAGTCCCGGACAGAGGAACACTGAAGCTTTCTTT
CDR3aa: CASSPGQRNTEAFF
d_gene: .
abundance: .
v_gene: TRBV27
j_gene: TRBJ1-1

CDR3nt: TGTGCCAGCAGTTTAGGGGGGGAGTACAATGAGCAGTTCTTC
CDR3aa: CASSLGGEYNEQFF
d_gene: .
abundance: few
v_gene: TRBV6-2/TRBV6-3
j_gene: TRBJ2-1

CDR3nt: TGTGCCAGCAGTTACCCTGCGAGGCAGGGGCGGCCTGAAGCTTTCTTT
CDR3aa: CASSYPARQGRPEAFF
d_gene: .
abundance: .
v_gene: TRBV6-6
j_gene: TRBJ1-1

CDR3nt: TGTGCCAGCACGATAGGTGTCGGGAGAGGAAACACCATATATTTT
CDR3aa: CASTIGVGRGNTIYF
d_gene: .
abundance: .
v_gene: TRBV27
j_gene: TRBJ1-3

CDR3nt: TGTGCCAGCAGCCTTGGGCAGGGAGGGTCACCCCTCCACTTT
CDR3aa: CASSLGQGGSPLHF
d_gene: .
abundance: .
v_gene: TRBV6-5
j_gene: TRBJ1-6

CDR3nt: TGTGCCAGCAGCCACCAAGACGGGACAGGCTCTGGAAACACCATATATTTT
CDR3aa: CASSHQDGTGSGNTIYF
d_gene: TRBD1
abundance: .
v_gene: TRBV4-2
j_gene: TRBJ1-3

CDR3nt: TGTGCCAGCTCGCAGATTGCTGGGGCCAACGTCCTGACTTTC
CDR3aa: CASSQIAGANVLTF
d_gene: .
abundance: .
v_gene: TRBV2
j_gene: TRBJ2-6

CDR3nt: TGTGCCTGGGGACCGGGACAGGGGAACACCGGGGAGCTGTTTTTT
CDR3aa: CAWGPGQGNTGELFF
d_gene: TRBD1
abundance: .
v_gene: TRBV30
j_gene: TRBJ2-2

CDR3nt: TGTGCCAGCAGCTTAAATTCAGGAGGCGGGAACACTGAAGCTTTCTTT
CDR3aa: CASSLNSGGGNTEAFF
d_gene: .
abundance: .
v_gene: TRBV7-3
j_gene: TRBJ1-1

CDR3nt: TGTGCCAGCACTCCCGGGACAGGCCCGGCCCTTGGAGCTTTCTTT
CDR3aa: CASTPGTGPALGAFF
d_gene: TRBD1
abundance: .
v_gene: TRBV3-1/TRBV3-2
j_gene: TRBJ1-1

CDR3nt: TGTGCCAGCAGTGAGTATATTCGGTTGAACACTGAAGCTTTCTTT
CDR3aa: CASSEYIRLNTEAFF
d_gene: .
abundance: .
v_gene: TRBV6-1
j_gene: TRBJ1-1

CDR3nt: TGTGCCAGCCCGATGCCTAGCGGAGACACCGGGGAGCTGTTTTTT
CDR3aa: CASPMPSGDTGELFF
d_gene: TRBD2
abundance: .
v_gene: TRBV18
j_gene: TRBJ2-2

CDR3nt: TGTGCCAGCAGTTCCATGTCTTCCGCCGGGACAGGGGTGGGCGAGCAGTACTTC
CDR3aa: CASSSMSSAGTGVGEQYF
d_gene: TRBD1
abundance: many
v_gene: TRBV27
j_gene: TRBJ2-7

CDR3nt: TGTGCCAGCAGTGAAATTGGTCTTGGACGGATGGGGGCTCATGAGCAGTTCTTC
CDR3aa: CASSEIGLGRMGAHEQFF
d_gene: .
abundance: .
v_gene: TRBV2
j_gene: TRBJ2-1

CDR3nt: TGTGCCAGCAGTTTTCAGGCAGTCTATAATTCACCCCTCCACTTT
CDR3aa: CASSFQAVYNSPLHF
d_gene: .
abundance: .
v_gene: TRBV2
j_gene: TRBJ1-6

CDR3nt: TGCAGTGCTGCGCGGGAGACCCAGTACTTC
CDR3aa: CSAARETQYF
d_gene: .
abundance: few
v_gene: TRBV20-1
j_gene: TRBJ2-5

CDR3nt: TGTGCCAGTAGCCGCCAGGGGGTCACCGGGGAGCTGTTTTTT
CDR3aa: CASSRQGVTGELFF
d_gene: TRBD1
abundance: .
v_gene: TRBV19
j_gene: TRBJ2-2

CDR3nt: TGCGCCAGCAGCCAAGGGGCAGATGAAGCTTTCTTT
CDR3aa: CASSQGADEAFF
d_gene: .
abundance: many
v_gene: TRBV4-1
j_gene: TRBJ1-1

CDR3nt: TGTGCCAGCAGGGTACGCTTGACAGAAATGAACACTGAAGCTTTCTTT
CDR3aa: CASRVRLTEMNTEAFF
d_gene: .
abundance: .
v_gene: TRBV27
j_gene: TRBJ1-1

CDR3nt: TGTGCCACCAGGGGACCCTCGTTCAATCAGCCCCAGCATTTT
CDR3aa: CATRGPSFNQPQHF
d_gene: .
abundance: few
v_gene: TRBV19
j_gene: TRBJ1-5

CDR3nt: TGTGCCAGCAGGTCCCCCTCCTTTGGAGTAGCTGAAGCTTTCTTT
CDR3aa: CASRSPSFGVAEAFF
d_gene: .
abundance: .
v_gene: TRBV28
j_gene: TRBJ1-1

CDR3nt: TGCGCCAGCAGCCCGGGACTAGCGGGAGACGAGCAGTACTTC
CDR3aa: CASSPGLAGDEQYF
d_gene: TRBD2
abundance: .
v_gene: TRBV5-1
j_gene: TRBJ2-7

CDR3nt: TGTGCCAGCAGCCCCCAGGCCCATAATCAGCCCCAGCATTTT
CDR3aa: CASSPQAHNQPQHF
d_gene: .
abundance: few
v_gene: TRBV7-3
j_gene: TRBJ1-5

CDR3nt: TGTGCCAGCAGTTCGAGCGGGAGGGGACCAGAGACCCAGTACTTC
CDR3aa: CASSSSGRGPETQYF
d_gene: TRBD2
abundance: .
v_gene: TRBV27
j_gene: TRBJ2-5

CDR3nt: TGTGCTAGTGGTTTGGTACAGTCCAGCACGAACACTGAAGCTTTCTTT
CDR3aa: CASGLVQSSTNTEAFF
d_gene: .
abundance: .
v_gene: TRBV12-5
j_gene: TRBJ1-1

CDR3nt: TGTGCCAGCAGCCTGACTAGCGGAGGGACCGGGGAGCTGTTTTTT
CDR3aa: CASSLTSGGTGELFF
d_gene: TRBD2
abundance: .
v_gene: TRBV3-1/TRBV3-2
j_gene: TRBJ2-2

CDR3nt: TGTGCCAGCAGGCAGGGGGCGGGCACCGGGGAGCTGTTTTTT
CDR3aa: CASRQGAGTGELFF
d_gene: TRBD1
abundance: .
v_gene: TRBV27
j_gene: TRBJ2-2

CDR3nt: TGTGCCAGCAGCCGTGACAGGCCTAATGAAAAACTGTTTTTT
CDR3aa: CASSRDRPNEKLFF
d_gene: .
abundance: once
v_gene: TRBV13
j_gene: TRBJ1-4

CDR3nt: TGTGCCAGCAGTTTATTCGGCCCAGCGGTGAGCTCCTACAATGAGCAGTTCTTC
CDR3aa: CASSLFGPAVSSYNEQFF
d_gene: .
abundance: .
v_gene: TRBV27
j_gene: TRBJ2-1

CDR3nt: TGTGCCTGGACCCTTGGGACAGGGTGGTACGAGCAGTACTTC
CDR3aa: CAWTLGTGWYEQYF
d_gene: TRBD1
abundance: few
v_gene: TRBV30
j_gene: TRBJ2-7

CDR3nt: TGCGCCAGCAGTGACCCCGGGAAGAACACCGGGGAGCTGTTTTTT
CDR3aa: CASSDPGKNTGELFF
d_gene: .
abundance: few
v_gene: TRBV10-1
j_gene: TRBJ2-2

CDR3nt: TGTGCCAGCAGCCCCCGCCAGGCCAGAGATGGCTACACCTTC
CDR3aa: CASSPRQARDGYTF
d_gene: .
abundance: few
v_gene: TRBV13
j_gene: TRBJ1-2